The rows below give T cell receptor beta chains drawn from one sample of a study of T-cell reconstitution after alpha-beta-depleted transplantation in children. In TCRdb, the PCR reads were re-called with MiXCR into one record per CDR3 protein. The sample has over 100,000 distinct CDR3 sequences; 7.5% to 9% are singletons. The source was PBMCs, collected before TCRalphabeta/CD19-depleted stem cell transplant. The receptors here all came from a boy between 2 and 10 years old with acute lymphoblastic leukemia, due to receive a stem cell transplant. The CDR3 runs from the conserved cysteine through the conserved F or W. The order of the fields is V gene, J gene, D gene, clone size, CDR3 DNA, CDR3 protein. D genes are given only for firm matches. Expanded clones get a size class; other rows say once, few or many, or leave the size out.

V gene: TRBV20-1
J gene: TRBJ1-2
D gene: NA
clone size: NA
CDR3 DNA: TGCAGTGCTAGAGCTGGGGTTGGGGGAGAACATGGCTACACCTTC
CDR3 protein: CSARAGVGGEHGYTF

V gene: TRBV7-2
J gene: TRBJ2-2
D gene: TRBD1
clone size: many
CDR3 DNA: TGTGCCAGCAGCTTCCAGACAGGGATCACCGGGGAGCTGTTTTTT
CDR3 protein: CASSFQTGITGELFF

V gene: TRBV15
J gene: TRBJ2-6
D gene: NA
clone size: NA
CDR3 DNA: TGTGCCACCAGCAGAGATGGTTCTTCTGGGGCCAACGTCCTGACTTTC
CDR3 protein: CATSRDGSSGANVLTF

V gene: TRBV6-2/TRBV6-3
J gene: TRBJ2-1
D gene: TRBD2
clone size: few
CDR3 DNA: TGTGCCAGCAGTTTAGCGGGGGGCCGAGACAATGAGCAGTTCTTC
CDR3 protein: CASSLAGGRDNEQFF

V gene: TRBV20-1
J gene: TRBJ2-3
D gene: NA
clone size: many
CDR3 DNA: TGCAGTGCTAGAGATGGAGGGGGCGGGACAGATACGCAGTATTTT
CDR3 protein: CSARDGGGGTDTQYF

V gene: TRBV9
J gene: TRBJ1-1
D gene: TRBD1
clone size: few
CDR3 DNA: TGTGCCAGCAGTGACACTCAGACAGGGGGAGGGACTGAAGCTTTCTTT
CDR3 protein: CASSDTQTGGGTEAFF

V gene: TRBV7-3
J gene: TRBJ2-1
D gene: TRBD2
clone size: few
CDR3 DNA: TGTGCCAGCAGCCCGGATCGACTAGCGGGGGGGAATGAGCAGTTCTTC
CDR3 protein: CASSPDRLAGGNEQFF

V gene: TRBV27
J gene: TRBJ1-5
D gene: TRBD1
clone size: few
CDR3 DNA: TGTGCCAGCAGAGCGGGGACAGCCATTAGCAATCAGCCCCAGCATTTT
CDR3 protein: CASRAGTAISNQPQHF

V gene: TRBV5-1
J gene: TRBJ2-1
D gene: NA
clone size: few
CDR3 DNA: TGCGCCAGCAGCTTGGAGGCGGACTACAATGAGCAGTTCTTC
CDR3 protein: CASSLEADYNEQFF

V gene: TRBV20-1
J gene: TRBJ2-1
D gene: NA
clone size: many
CDR3 DNA: TGCACCCAGGCTGATGCAAGGGTTCATGAGCAGTTCTTC
CDR3 protein: CTQADARVHEQFF

V gene: TRBV7-2
J gene: TRBJ1-4
D gene: NA
clone size: NA
CDR3 DNA: TGTGCCAGCAGCTTACTTCGGCGGGGCACTAATGAAAAACTGTTTTTT
CDR3 protein: CASSLLRRGTNEKLFF

V gene: TRBV6-2/TRBV6-3
J gene: TRBJ1-2
D gene: NA
clone size: NA
CDR3 DNA: TGTGCCAGCAGTCCGGGCTCCTATGGCTACACCTTC
CDR3 protein: CASSPGSYGYTF

V gene: TRBV6-5
J gene: TRBJ2-7
D gene: TRBD1
clone size: NA
CDR3 DNA: TGTGCCAGCAGTTCCCGACAGGGGGTCAACGAGCAGTACTTC
CDR3 protein: CASSSRQGVNEQYF

V gene: TRBV5-1
J gene: TRBJ1-1
D gene: TRBD1
clone size: many
CDR3 DNA: TGCGCCAGCAGCTTGGCTTGGACAGGGGACACTGAAGCTTTCTTT
CDR3 protein: CASSLAWTGDTEAFF

V gene: TRBV25-1
J gene: TRBJ2-1
D gene: NA
clone size: many
CDR3 DNA: TGTGCCAGCAGTGACCCCCTCCCCAATGAGCAGTTCTTC
CDR3 protein: CASSDPLPNEQFF

V gene: TRBV27
J gene: TRBJ2-1
D gene: NA
clone size: many
CDR3 DNA: TGTGCCAGCAGTTTATCGGTTCACAAGAGCTCCTACAATGAGCAGTTCTTC
CDR3 protein: CASSLSVHKSSYNEQFF

V gene: TRBV6-2/TRBV6-3
J gene: TRBJ2-6
D gene: NA
clone size: many
CDR3 DNA: TGTGCCAGCAGTTACAACTCTGGGGCCAACGTCCTGACTTTC
CDR3 protein: CASSYNSGANVLTF

V gene: TRBV25-1
J gene: TRBJ1-6
D gene: NA
clone size: few
CDR3 DNA: TGTGCCAGCAGTGACAGGGCTGGGAATTCACCCCTCCACTTT
CDR3 protein: CASSDRAGNSPLHF

V gene: TRBV5-1
J gene: TRBJ2-6
D gene: NA
clone size: many
CDR3 DNA: TGCGCCAGCAGCTTGGTGGAGAATGGGGCCAACGTCCTGACTTTC
CDR3 protein: CASSLVENGANVLTF

V gene: TRBV27
J gene: TRBJ2-2
D gene: NA
clone size: NA
CDR3 DNA: TGTGCCAGCAGTATACACGCCGGGGAGCTGTTTTTT
CDR3 protein: CASSIHAGELFF

V gene: TRBV13
J gene: TRBJ1-1
D gene: TRBD1
clone size: few
CDR3 DNA: TGTGCCAGCAGCCCTCCTACAGGGGACCCTGAAGCTTTCTTT
CDR3 protein: CASSPPTGDPEAFF

V gene: TRBV19
J gene: TRBJ2-1
D gene: TRBD1
clone size: NA
CDR3 DNA: TGTGCCAGTAGTGTTCCAGGGGGCGCCTACAATGAGCAGTTCTTC
CDR3 protein: CASSVPGGAYNEQFF

V gene: TRBV6-1
J gene: TRBJ2-1
D gene: NA
clone size: NA
CDR3 DNA: TGTGCCAGCAGTGAATATTTTACAGGGCAAACCATTTCGCGGTTCTTC
CDR3 protein: CASSEYFTGQTISRFF

V gene: TRBV4-1
J gene: TRBJ2-2
D gene: TRBD1
clone size: many
CDR3 DNA: TGCGCCAGCAGCCTGGACAGGCGAGGGACCGGGGAGCTGTTTTTT
CDR3 protein: CASSLDRRGTGELFF

V gene: TRBV2
J gene: TRBJ1-2
D gene: NA
clone size: few
CDR3 DNA: TGTGCCAGCAGTGAAGGGTTGGGGGGCGTCTATGGCTACACCTTC
CDR3 protein: CASSEGLGGVYGYTF

V gene: TRBV5-1
J gene: TRBJ2-3
D gene: NA
clone size: few
CDR3 DNA: TGCGCCAGCAGCTTGGGCGGTGGGGTAGGGAGCACAGATACGCAGTATTTT
CDR3 protein: CASSLGGGVGSTDTQYF

V gene: TRBV2
J gene: TRBJ2-2
D gene: TRBD1
clone size: many
CDR3 DNA: TGTGCCAGCAGTCGCTCCGGGACAGGGACCGGGGAGCTGTTTTTT
CDR3 protein: CASSRSGTGTGELFF

V gene: TRBV7-9
J gene: TRBJ2-2
D gene: NA
clone size: many
CDR3 DNA: TGTGCCAGCAGCTCTACGGCCGGGGCGAACACCGGGGAGCTGTTTTTT
CDR3 protein: CASSSTAGANTGELFF

V gene: TRBV5-1
J gene: TRBJ2-1
D gene: TRBD2
clone size: NA
CDR3 DNA: TGCGCCAGCAGCTACCGGGAGGGACTAGCGGGGCTATCCTACAATGAGCAGTTCTTC
CDR3 protein: CASSYREGLAGLSYNEQFF

V gene: TRBV11-1
J gene: TRBJ1-5
D gene: NA
clone size: few
CDR3 DNA: TGTGCCAGCAGCGGCTGGGCGGGGCCCGCGGAGGGAGGCAATCAGCCCCAGCATTTT
CDR3 protein: CASSGWAGPAEGGNQPQHF

V gene: TRBV2
J gene: TRBJ1-3
D gene: NA
clone size: many
CDR3 DNA: TGTGCCAGCAGTGAAGGCAGGGGAGGAAACACCATATATTTT
CDR3 protein: CASSEGRGGNTIYF

V gene: TRBV28
J gene: TRBJ2-6
D gene: NA
clone size: many
CDR3 DNA: TGTGCCAGCAGTTTCCGGGGTCGGGTCTCTGGGGCCAACGTCCTGACTTTC
CDR3 protein: CASSFRGRVSGANVLTF

V gene: TRBV20-1
J gene: TRBJ2-7
D gene: TRBD2
clone size: many
CDR3 DNA: TGCAGTGCTAGGGGGGTAGCGGGAACCTACGAGCAGTACTTC
CDR3 protein: CSARGVAGTYEQYF

V gene: TRBV23-1
J gene: TRBJ1-2
D gene: TRBD1
clone size: many
CDR3 DNA: TGCGCCAGCAGTCTTTCGACAGGGGCAGGCTATGGCTACACCTTC
CDR3 protein: CASSLSTGAGYGYTF

V gene: TRBV6-1
J gene: TRBJ2-7
D gene: NA
clone size: few
CDR3 DNA: TGTGCCAGCACGCTCCGTGGAGGGTCCCCCTTGGGGGAGCAGTACTTC
CDR3 protein: CASTLRGGSPLGEQYF

V gene: TRBV3-1
J gene: TRBJ2-7
D gene: TRBD2
clone size: few
CDR3 DNA: TGTGCCAGCAGCCTATACCCCACTAGCGGGGGCCTTAGCTCCTACGAGCAGTACTTC
CDR3 protein: CASSLYPTSGGLSSYEQYF

V gene: TRBV5-4
J gene: TRBJ2-3
D gene: TRBD2
clone size: few
CDR3 DNA: TGTGCCAGCAGCCCGGGACTAGTCACAGATACGCAGTATTTT
CDR3 protein: CASSPGLVTDTQYF

V gene: TRBV12-3/TRBV12-4
J gene: TRBJ1-3
D gene: NA
clone size: many
CDR3 DNA: TGTGCCAGCAGTTCCAGGGCCGGAAACACCATATATTTT
CDR3 protein: CASSSRAGNTIYF

V gene: TRBV11-1
J gene: TRBJ1-3
D gene: NA
clone size: NA
CDR3 DNA: TGTGCCAGCAGTTCTACCCCGCTACAGCGGATTCCTAATTCTGGAAACACCATATATTTT
CDR3 protein: CASSSTPLQRIPNSGNTIYF

V gene: TRBV6-2/TRBV6-3
J gene: TRBJ2-1
D gene: TRBD2
clone size: many
CDR3 DNA: TGTGCCAGCAGCCAGGCAGCGGGGGGGAGTGAGCAGTTCTTC
CDR3 protein: CASSQAAGGSEQFF

V gene: TRBV5-1
J gene: TRBJ1-2
D gene: NA
clone size: few
CDR3 DNA: TGCGCCAGCAGCGATGCTAGGTGGGGGCTAGGGTATGGCTACACCTTC
CDR3 protein: CASSDARWGLGYGYTF